These T cell receptor beta chains were read from a single sample in a study of read filtering for tumor transcriptome and immune sequencing. A single record per CDR3 protein comes from TCRdb applying MiXCR to the reads. The top ten clones hold about 42% of a sample with approximately 65,000 distinct CDR3 sequences, about 15% of them seen once. The specimen sequenced was a population of CD138-negative cells sorted from bone marrow. The receptors derive from a donor over 35 with multiple myeloma. The CDR3 runs from the conserved cysteine through the conserved F or W. Each record gives: V gene, J gene, CDR3 protein.

>TRBV7-9|TRBJ2-3
CASSLALRGLAADTQYF
>TRBV27|TRBJ2-2
CASSKTGELFF
>TRBV15|TRBJ1-1
CATILTGNTEAFF
>TRBV28|TRBJ1-2
CASSQLPQGTRGDGYTF
>TRBV29-1|TRBJ2-7
CSVEVWTRSSYEQYF
>TRBV6-1|TRBJ2-2
CASVRLAGAGGELFF
>TRBV6-5|TRBJ2-2
CASSYPPLPTGELFF
>TRBV10-3|TRBJ1-4
CAISDAPGNGEKLFF
>TRBV7-9|TRBJ2-5
CASRIDRGHHQETQYF
>TRBV6-6|TRBJ1-5
CASRPGGTGGSQPQHF
>TRBV6-5|TRBJ1-1
CASSGILNTEAFF
>TRBV2|TRBJ2-1
CASSEPTSVTRNEQFF
>TRBV7-2|TRBJ2-3
CASSFLAGATDTQYF
>TRBV5-1|TRBJ2-1
CASLWERGINEQFF
>TRBV29-1|TRBJ2-1
CSVFGGSSYNEQFF
>TRBV7-2|TRBJ2-1
CASSLQSGDNEQFF
>TRBV29-1|TRBJ1-1
CSVGGDRLNTEAFF
>TRBV3-1|TRBJ2-1
CASSQEGTRAEQFF
>TRBV9|TRBJ2-4
CASSAGGGWTKNIQYF
>TRBV6-2/TRBV6-3|TRBJ2-1
CASNPTSERIYNEQFF
>TRBV24-1|TRBJ1-5
CATSTLQGAPHF
>TRBV11-2|TRBJ2-1
CASSLGVARGLGNEQFF
>TRBV5-6|TRBJ2-3
CASSETSRTDTQYF
>TRBV14|TRBJ2-7
CASSLSGTGYEQYF
>TRBV11-3|TRBJ1-1
CASSPGRTEAFF
>TRBV29-1|TRBJ1-1
CSVGTDAFF
>TRBV7-9|TRBJ2-3
CASSLIQPPDTQYF
>TRBV11-2|TRBJ2-7
CASSLGRSYEQYF
>TRBV29-1|TRBJ2-7
CSVQNRGTYEQYF
>TRBV2|TRBJ1-5
CASREGYQGSPQHF
>TRBV7-9|TRBJ2-1
CASSLAAIGREQFF
>TRBV18|TRBJ2-5
CASSPPSIGETQYF
>TRBV19|TRBJ2-1
CASSINLGGMGHNEQFF
>TRBV28|TRBJ1-3
CASSSFTGNTIYF
>TRBV11-2|TRBJ1-1
CASSSLGLVLTEAFF
>TRBV4-1|TRBJ1-4
CVSSGQDKSEKLFF
>TRBV7-9|TRBJ2-3
CASSLGTGVADTQYF
>TRBV5-1|TRBJ1-2
CASSPTGGIGTF
>TRBV4-3|TRBJ2-1
CASSQDRVIKLHDNEQFF
>TRBV21-1|TRBJ2-3
CASSDNIFGDSTDTQYF
>TRBV5-1|TRBJ1-1
CASSLDAGPTEAFF
>TRBV6-5|TRBJ2-1
CASSFSGSCYEQFF
>TRBV27|TRBJ2-1
CASSLQGGLFF
>TRBV5-1|TRBJ2-2
CASSTTEGDVGELFF
>TRBV5-6|TRBJ2-5
CASSLGIQETQYF
>TRBV5-1|TRBJ2-3
CASSRTGADTDTQYF
>TRBV10-3|TRBJ2-5
CAIRDQETQYF